One sample yielded the 17 T cell receptor beta chains listed below, sequenced in a study of T cell repertoires in cytomegalovirus infection. TCRdb analysed the reads with MiXCR anew, one entry per CDR3 protein. Here the sample spans around 260,000 distinct CDR3 sequences, around 9% being singletons. The sequenced material came from PBMCs. The receptors shown here come from a human donor in good health (CMV status not recorded). Some clones in this sample may be carry-over from other donors' samples.

There are many counts of this clonotype. J is TRBJ1-5 and V is TRBV7-2, with D unclear. The V end lost 4 bases, the J end lost 12 bases, and 16 bases lay between the germline ends. The CDR3 length is 13 residues. Looked up from germline, CDR1 is SGHTA and CDR2 is FQGNSA. The CDR3, as DNA: TGTGCCAGCAGCTATTTACGGGATACGAACCAGCATTTT. This codes for CASSYLRDTNQHF.

This clonotype was seen more than once but under ten times. The genes are TRBV2 and TRBJ2-5; D gene uncertain. The V and J ends lost 7 bases and 4 bases respectively, with 13 bases between them. The CDR3 is made up of 13 amino acids. The germline gives CDR1 SNHLY, CDR2 FYNNEI. CDR3 sequence (DNA): TGTGCCAGCACCCCCGGCCCCCGAGAGACCCAGTACTTC. Its translation: CASTPGPRETQYF.

This sequence joins TRBV10-3 and TRBJ1-1; the D is unclear. The CDR3 is 16 residues long. Trimming removed 1 base at V and 5 bases at J, with 17 bases between. Germline CDR1 ENHRY, CDR2 SYGVKD. CDR3 nucleotides: TGTGCCATCAGTGAGTTTGCGGGGTTGGCTGGGACTGAAGCTTTCTTT. Its protein product is CAISEFAGLAGTEAFF.

This clonotype occurred many times. The rearrangement joins TRBV7-6 to TRBJ1-4; D is unclear. The CDR3 runs to 13 residues. Per the germline V gene, CDR1 is SGHVS and CDR2 is FNYEAQ. The V and J ends lost 3 bases and 2 bases respectively, with 4 bases between them. Here the CDR3 DNA reads TGTGCCAGCAGCTTCAATACTAATGAAAAACTGTTTTTT. Residues: CASSFNTNEKLFF.

This clonotype has a count of ten or more. J is TRBJ1-1 and V is TRBV6-4, with TRBD1 as a possible D gene (5 bases). The V end was cut by 5 bases, the J end by 0 bases, with 19 bases between. Germline lookup yields CDR1 MRHNA and CDR2 SNTAGT. CDR3 length equals 17 residues. The CDR3 is CASSWGQEDGMNTEAFF. The CDR3, as DNA: TGTGCCAGCAGTTGGGGCCAGGAGGACGGTATGAACACTGAAGCTTTCTTT.

This clonotype has ten or more counts. The chain has TRBV4-3 and TRBJ2-1; D is unresolved. Germline CDR1 reads LGHNA; CDR2 reads YSLEER. Trimming removed 1 base from V and 1 base from J, with 8 bases in between. The CDR3 spans 15 residues. CDR3 coding DNA: TGCGCCAGCAGCCAAGTTTCCCGATCCTACAATGAGCAGTTCTTC. Encoded protein: CASSQVSRSYNEQFF.

This clonotype has more than one count but fewer than ten. The CDR3 DNA reads TGTGCCAGCAGTCCGTGGACTAGCGGGGATACAACCTACGAGCAGTACTTC. It yields the protein CASSPWTSGDTTYEQYF. The V and J genes are TRBV6-2 or TRBV6-3 and TRBJ2-7, with 12 nucleotides matching TRBD2. Trimming removed 5 bases from V and 2 bases from J; junction bases left unmatched: 10. The CDR3 runs to 17 residues. Germline CDR1 is MNHEY and CDR2 is SVGEGT.

This clonotype was counted many times. The V and J genes are TRBV18 and TRBJ1-4; no clear D gene. There are 20 residues in the CDR3. Germline V lookup: CDR1 KGHSH, CDR2 LQKENI. Trimming left V 3 bases short and J 0 bases short, with 23 bases between. CDR3 DNA: TGTGCCAGCTCACCTTGGGCAAGCTTGGCGGGAGCCACAACTAATGAAAAACTGTTTTTT. Protein: CASSPWASLAGATTNEKLFF.

This clonotype was seen a handful of times. The chain combines TRBV7-2 with TRBJ2-7; TRBD1 or TRBD2 may be the D gene (6 bases each). The CDR3 contains 15 residues. V lost 3 bases and J lost 1, with 13 bases in between. Germline CDR1 and CDR2: SGHTA and FQGNSA. CDR3: CASSLGGPGSYEQYF. DNA for the CDR3: TGTGCCAGCAGCTTGGGGGGCCCCGGGTCCTACGAGCAGTACTTC.

The rearrangement uses TRBV27 and TRBJ2-7, with 9 positions matching TRBD1. The CDR3 has 16 residues. Germline V gene data show CDR1 as MNHEY and CDR2 as SMNVEV (reference sequence). The V segment lost 0 bases and the J segment 5 bases; nucleotides outside the gene matches: 8. The CDR3 DNA sequence: TGTGCCAGCAGTTTATCACCCGGGACAGGGATCCACGAGCAGTACTTC. Translated, it gives CASSLSPGTGIHEQYF.

This clonotype was seen many times. The rearrangement uses TRBV7-2 and TRBJ1-2; TRBD1 aligns across 8 bases. The germline CDR1 and CDR2 sequences are SGHTA and FQGNSA. This CDR3 is 13 amino acids long. The ends lost 3 bases at V and 8 bases at J; junction bases unmatched: 5. The CDR3 region is CASSLGSGGGYTF. In nucleotides, the CDR3 is TGTGCCAGCAGCTTGGGGTCAGGGGGCGGCTACACCTTC.

This clonotype was found many times. The J gene is TRBJ1-4, the V gene TRBV7-8; D perhaps matches TRBD1 (6 bases). V lost 1 base and J lost 3, with 9 bases in between. The germline CDR1 and CDR2 sequences are SGHVS and FQNEAQ. The CDR3 spans 15 residues. CDR3 sequence reads: CASSLVQGPNEKLFF. The DNA for the CDR3 is TGTGCCAGCAGCTTAGTACAGGGACCTAATGAAAAACTGTTTTTT.

At least ten counts were recorded for this clonotype. The chain uses TRBV12-3 or TRBV12-4 and TRBJ1-2; 10 bases are a match to TRBD1. The junction had 7 bases not matched to a gene; V was cut back by 4 bases and J by 8 bases. The CDR3 consists of 14 residues. Here the CDR3 DNA reads TGTGCCAGCAGTTCGCCCGGGACAGGGGACGGCTACACCTTC. It is translated as CASSSPGTGDGYTF.

This clonotype was observed at least ten times. This sequence joins TRBV20-1 and TRBJ2-3, with a weak D call TRBD1 (5 bases). This CDR3 spans 14 amino acids. CDR1 and CDR2 from the germline V gene are DFQATT and SNEGSKA (reference sequence). The ends were cut back, 3 bases at V and 2 bases at J, with 12 bases in the middle. CDR3: CSARWGPITDTQYF. In DNA, the CDR3 is TGCAGTGCTAGGTGGGGCCCGATCACAGATACGCAGTATTTT.

In this sample, this clonotype turned up many times. The rearrangement joins TRBV15 to TRBJ1-5; no clear D. The germline gives CDR1 LNHNV, CDR2 YYDKDF (reference sequence). This CDR3 contains 12 residues. V lost 4 bases and J lost 1, with 2 bases in between. CDR3 region: CATSTSNQPQHF. The CDR3 DNA follows: TGTGCCACCAGCACAAGCAATCAGCCCCAGCATTTT.

This clonotype was counted ten times or more. The chain's CDR3 is CASSSTGGYEKLFF. CDR3 nucleotides: TGTGCCAGCAGCTCGACAGGGGGATATGAAAAACTGTTTTTT. The rearrangement uses TRBV11-2 and TRBJ1-4, with TRBD1 matching over 9 bases. Per germline, CDR1 SGHAT and CDR2 FQNNGV. The CDR3 extends over 14 amino acids. V trimming: 4 bases; J trimming: 6 bases; junction bases outside the gene matches: 3.

There are many counts of this clonotype. The chain recombines TRBV7-2 with TRBJ2-5; tentative D call: TRBD2 (7 bases). The CDR3 extends over 16 amino acids. Trimming pared 5 bases from V and 5 bases from J, leaving 21 bases between. Germline CDR1 and CDR2: SGHTA and FQGNSA. Here the CDR3 reads CASSPTRGGGSETQYF. CDR3 sequence (DNA): TGTGCCAGCAGCCCTACGAGAGGGGGGGGGTCGGAGACCCAGTACTTC.